This is a list of T cell receptor beta chains from one sample in a study of CD8+ T cells in alopecia areata. Repertoires were generated with immunoSEQ multiplex PCR, while TCRdb's copy carries only in-frame clones and drops some. The table has 150,000 to 200,000 clones, roughly 60% seen once; the top ten hold around 14%. The source was CD4+ T cells sorted from blood, collected at week 24, from a patient treated with tofacitinib. The receptors here all came from a human donor with alopecia areata. Both conserved end residues are part of each CDR3. A D gene is named only where the DNA matches it firmly. Part of the rows lack a size; the others show once, few, many or a class for expanded clones.

CASLPVDEQYF,TGTGCCAGCCTACCGGTCGACGAGCAGTACTTC,-,-,TRBV25-1,TRBJ2-7
CASREGQGDTEAFF,TGTGCCAGCAGGGAGGGACAGGGGGACACTGAAGCTTTCTTT,few,TRBD1,TRBV2,TRBJ1-1
CAWDSTGYGYTF,TGTGCCTGGGATTCTACAGGGTATGGCTACACCTTC,-,-,TRBV30,TRBJ1-2
CAWTGQGTYEQYF,TGTGCCTGGACCGGACAGGGAACCTACGAGCAGTACTTC,-,TRBD1,TRBV30,TRBJ2-7
CASSLGGGAYNEQFF,TGTGCCAGCAGCTTAGGCGGGGGGGCCTACAATGAGCAGTTCTTC,-,TRBD2,TRBV11-2,TRBJ2-1
CAWSPWQMNTEAFF,TGTGCCTGGAGCCCGTGGCAGATGAACACTGAAGCTTTCTTT,-,-,TRBV30,TRBJ1-1
CASSPGQGAHGYTF,TGTGCCAGCAGTCCGGGACAGGGGGCTCATGGCTACACCTTC,-,TRBD1,TRBV2,TRBJ1-2
CASSLDRAPYGYTF,TGTGCCAGCAGCTTGGACAGGGCCCCCTATGGCTACACCTTC,-,TRBD1,TRBV7-9,TRBJ1-2
CASSPTGNQETQYF,TGCGCCAGCAGCCCGACAGGGAACCAAGAGACCCAGTACTTC,-,TRBD1,TRBV5-1,TRBJ2-5
CASSRETALHGYTF,TGTGCCAGCAGCCGAGAGACAGCCCTCCATGGCTACACCTTC,once,-,TRBV4-2,TRBJ1-2
CAISEGVEGNQPQHF,TGTGCCATCAGTGAGGGTGTAGAGGGCAATCAGCCCCAGCATTTT,few,-,TRBV10-3,TRBJ1-5
CASGLGGPTDTQYF,TGTGCCAGCGGACTAGGGGGACCCACAGATACGCAGTATTTT,-,-,TRBV6-5,TRBJ2-3
CASSEYRAETQYF,TGTGCCAGCAGTGAATACAGGGCGGAGACCCAGTACTTC,few,-,TRBV2,TRBJ2-5
CASSQGEAGVNEQFF,TGCGCCAGCAGCCAAGGAGAGGCTGGGGTCAATGAGCAGTTCTTC,few,-,TRBV4-1,TRBJ2-1
CASSRGQGNTEAFF,TGTGCCAGCAGCCGGGGACAGGGGAACACTGAAGCTTTCTTT,-,TRBD1,TRBV4-2,TRBJ1-1
CAWRRTAGAFF,TGTGCCTGGAGGAGGACGGCGGGGGCTTTCTTT,-,-,TRBV30,TRBJ1-1
CASSAAGIGEKLFF,TGTGCCAGCAGCGCTGCGGGCATAGGCGAAAAACTGTTTTTT,-,-,TRBV7-9,TRBJ1-4
CASIANPRTEAFF,TGTGCCAGCATCGCTAATCCGAGGACTGAAGCTTTCTTT,medium-sized,-,TRBV7-2,TRBJ1-1
CASSFLVGVQEKLFF,TGTGCCAGCAGCTTCCTTGTGGGGGTCCAGGAAAAACTGTTTTTT,few,-,TRBV7-9,TRBJ1-4
CASSQVNEQFF,TGCGCCAGCAGCCAGGTGAATGAGCAGTTCTTC,few,-,TRBV4-1,TRBJ2-1
CASSQLDRGYGYTF,TGTGCCAGCAGCCAACTTGACAGGGGCTATGGCTACACCTTC,-,TRBD1,TRBV5-6,TRBJ1-2
CAWNPGYSRGQRTEAFF,TGTGCCTGGAATCCTGGCTACTCGAGGGGGCAGAGGACTGAAGCTTTCTTT,-,TRBD1,TRBV30,TRBJ1-1
CSVVKGRSTEAFF,TGCAGCGTCGTTAAGGGGCGGAGCACTGAAGCTTTCTTT,few,-,TRBV29-1,TRBJ1-1
CASSSSGGYYEQYF,TGTGCCAGCAGCTCGAGTGGGGGCTACTACGAGCAGTACTTC,few,-,TRBV6-5,TRBJ2-7
CAWSVRGNTDTQYF,TGTGCCTGGAGTGTGAGGGGGAACACAGATACGCAGTATTTT,-,-,TRBV30,TRBJ2-3
CASKGINRPEAFF,TGTGCCAGCAAGGGGATAAACAGGCCTGAAGCTTTCTTT,-,-,TRBV25-1,TRBJ1-1
CASSLEGARVSGYTF,TGTGCCAGCAGCTTGGAAGGAGCGAGGGTCTCTGGCTACACCTTC,once,-,TRBV5-4,TRBJ1-2
CASSQDSRTQDGYTF,TGTGCCAGCAGCCAAGATAGCAGGACGCAGGATGGCTACACCTTC,-,-,TRBV4-2,TRBJ1-2
CSVEGLLTDTQYF,TGCAGCGTTGAGGGGTTACTCACAGATACGCAGTATTTT,few,-,TRBV29-1,TRBJ2-3
CASSVGAERGGETQYF,TGTGCCAGCAGCGTAGGGGCCGAGAGGGGTGGAGAGACCCAGTACTTC,-,-,TRBV9,TRBJ2-5
CASGTRGDWNQPQHF,TGTGCCAGTGGGACGAGGGGCGATTGGAATCAGCCCCAGCATTTT,-,-,TRBV19,TRBJ1-5
CASSLAGGETQYF,TGCGCCAGCAGCTTGGCCGGGGGAGAGACCCAGTACTTC,-,-,TRBV5-1,TRBJ2-5
CATGTDTGELFF,TGTGCCACGGGGACAGACACCGGGGAGCTGTTTTTT,-,TRBD1,TRBV2,TRBJ2-2
CASSQLTGLGGYTF,TGCGCCAGCAGCCAACTAACAGGGCTGGGTGGCTACACCTTC,-,-,TRBV4-1,TRBJ1-2
CASGSQRSLEAFF,TGCGCCAGCGGGTCTCAGCGGTCCCTTGAAGCTTTCTTT,-,-,TRBV4-1,TRBJ1-1
CASSPMSDSPLHF,TGTGCCAGCAGCCCTATGAGTGATTCGCCCCTCCACTTT,-,-,TRBV7-9,TRBJ1-6
CASSPAPRNSPLHF,TGTGCCAGCAGCCCCGCACCCCGGAATTCACCCCTCCACTTT,-,-,TRBV7-2,TRBJ1-6
CASGMTSGGYNEQFF,TGTGCCAGCGGCATGACTAGCGGGGGTTACAATGAGCAGTTCTTC,-,TRBD2,TRBV7-3,TRBJ2-1
CASSLSNQPQHF,TGTGCCAGCAGCTTAAGCAATCAGCCCCAGCATTTT,once,-,TRBV13,TRBJ1-5
CASSLGQEGNEQFF,TGCGCCAGCAGCTTGGGACAGGAGGGCAATGAGCAGTTCTTC,-,-,TRBV5-1,TRBJ2-1